One and the same sample provided the 22 T cell receptor beta chains below, sequenced in a study of blood T cell repertoires in COVID-19. This table comes from immunoSEQ multiplex PCR, and its TCRdb copy is limited to in-frame clones, with some not included. This repertoire shows some 120,000 clones, around four fifths found once; its top ten account for 20%. The sequencing input was peripheral blood. These receptors were collected from a man at least 80 years old with acute or convalescent COVID-19.

Turning to this clone: Other DNA sequences within the sample encode an identical CDR3. This chain links TRBV6-5 with TRBJ2-7; TRBD2 agrees at 12 bases. The CDR3 is 13 residues long. In germline, CDR1 is MNHEY, CDR2 SVGAGI. V lost 6 bases, J lost 3 bases, and 0 bases stayed unmatched. CDR3: CASRTSGGYEQYF. The CDR3 DNA reads as TGTGCCAGCAGGACTAGCGGGGGCTACGAGCAGTACTTC.

DNA of the CDR3: TGCGCCAGCAGCTTGTCAGGGGGTAACTACGAGCAGTACTTC. This sequence encodes CASSLSGGNYEQYF. This chain uses TRBV5-1 with TRBJ2-7; 7 bases agree with TRBD1. From germline, CDR1 is SGHRS and CDR2 YFSETQ. This CDR3 has 14 amino acids. The trim removed 1 base at V and 3 bases at J, leaving 4 bases unmatched.

The chain has TRBV3-1 (or the pseudogene TRBV3-2) and TRBJ2-3, with D maybe TRBD2 (6 bases). CDR1 LGHDT and CDR2 YNNKEL come from the germline V gene (reference sequence). The ends were cut back, 5 bases at V and 2 bases at J, with 14 bases in the middle. CDR3 length: 15 residues. CDR3 in amino acids: CASSVSGTPTDTQYF. The CDR3 nucleotides read TGTGCCAGCAGCGTTTCCGGGACTCCCACAGATACGCAGTATTTT.

This clone was observed once. The chain links TRBV18 to TRBJ1-6; 7 nucleotides align to TRBD1. The junction had 6 bases not matched to a gene; V was cut back by 3 bases and J by 7 bases. Germline values: CDR1 KGHSH, CDR2 LQKENI. This CDR3 is built from 15 residues. The CDR3 sequence is CASSPGGTANSPLHF. The CDR3 DNA reads TGTGCCAGCTCACCGGGCGGGACAGCGAATTCACCCCTCCACTTT.

The CDR3 reads CASSISGRYQETQYF. The CDR3 nucleotides are TGTGCCAGTAGTATCTCAGGCAGATACCAAGAGACCCAGTACTTC. The chain recombines TRBV19 with TRBJ2-5; no clear D gene. Germline V gene data show CDR1 as LNHDA and CDR2 as SQIVND (reference sequence). V dropped 3 bases and J dropped 0 bases, with 11 bases sitting between them. This CDR3 comprises 15 residues.

The chain joins TRBV7-9 to TRBJ2-1, with D maybe TRBD2 (6 bases). The CDR3 loop spans 12 amino acids. CDR1 is SEHNR and CDR2 is FQNEAQ in the germline V gene (reference sequence). The germline V and J ends were trimmed by 4 bases and 9 bases, with 10 bases remaining between them. This chain's CDR3 is CASSWRDPEQFF. For the CDR3, the DNA is TGTGCCAGCAGCTGGCGGGACCCTGAGCAGTTCTTC.

The CDR3 region has the DNA TGTGCCAGCAGCTTGAAGATAGAAGGGGACGAGCAGTACTTC. Translation gives CASSLKIEGDEQYF. The chain employs TRBV7-6 and TRBJ2-7; the D gene is possibly TRBD1 (5 bases). With 3 bases removed from V and 5 bases from J, the gap between germline ends came to 14 bases. Germline values: CDR1 SGHVS, CDR2 FNYEAQ. The CDR3 extends over 14 amino acids.

This clone was detected only a few times. The chain employs TRBV10-3 and TRBJ1-1; D call uncertain. Trimming left V 10 bases short and J 5 bases short, with 20 bases between. CDR1 is ENHRY and CDR2 is SYGVKD in the germline V gene. The CDR3 has 14 residues. For the CDR3, the DNA is TGTGCCACCGGCTCGGGCGGGGAGTGGACTGAAGCTTTCTTT. The encoded protein is CATGSGGEWTEAFF.

The chain links TRBV11-2 to TRBJ2-4; 7 bases are a match to TRBD1. V dropped 8 bases and J dropped 1; count of bases not matched to a gene: 2. The CDR3 is made up of 13 amino acids. Germline CDR1 reads SGHAT; CDR2 reads FQNNGV. The CDR3 DNA follows: TGTGCCAGCTCACAGGGGGCCAAAAACATTCAGTACTTC. It yields the protein CASSQGAKNIQYF.

In its sample, this clone was seen a few times. The chain employs TRBV7-2 and TRBJ1-2, with D maybe TRBD1 (5 bases). V was cut by 5 bases and J by 7 bases, with 14 bases left in between. The CDR3 has 13 amino acids. From germline, CDR1 is SGHTA and CDR2 FQGNSA. The DNA for the CDR3 is TGTGCCAGCAGCCCCGCGGGGGAGGGTGGCTACACCTTC. It translates to CASSPAGEGGYTF.

This chain joins TRBV21-1 and TRBJ2-2; the table's D call TRBD2 went unverified against the DNA. TRBV21-1 is reported as a pseudogene. The CDR3 consists of 14 residues. The CDR3 reads CASSNGLFPGELFF. The DNA for the CDR3 is TGTGCCAGCAGCAACGGACTCTTCCCCGGGGAGCTGTTTTTT.

The chain combines TRBV21-1 with TRBJ1-5; the tabulated D call, TRBD1, remains unverified against the DNA. TRBV21-1 represents a pseudogene. The length of the CDR3 is 17 residues. CDR3 sequence reads: CASIKKNKTASNQPQHF. The CDR3 DNA reads TGTGCCAGCATCAAAAAAAACAAGACAGCTAGCAATCAGCCCCAGCATTTT.

The rearrangement links TRBV11-3 to TRBJ2-3; D is undetermined. Germline CDR1 is SGHNT and CDR2 is YENEEA. The germline V and J ends were trimmed by 2 bases and 2 bases, with 5 bases remaining between them. The CDR3 loop spans 13 amino acids. Here the CDR3 DNA reads TGTGCCAGCAGCTTACAGGACACAGATACGCAGTATTTT. This translates into CASSLQDTDTQYF.

This chain uses TRBV3-1 (or the pseudogene TRBV3-2) with TRBJ2-5, with TRBD2 identical over 9 bases. The CDR3 runs 13 residues. The J segment lost 4 bases and the V segment lost 3 bases, leaving 0 bases of the junction unmatched. CDR1 LGHDT and CDR2 YNNKEL come from the germline V gene (reference sequence). Written as DNA, the CDR3 is TGTGCCAGCAGCCAGACTAGCGGAGAGACCCAGTACTTC. It codes for CASSQTSGETQYF.

The chain combines TRBV30 with TRBJ2-7; D might be TRBD1 (6 bases). The V end lost 5 bases, the J end lost 1 base, and 6 bases lay between the germline ends. CDR3 length: 11 residues. The germline V gene encodes CDR1 GTSNPN and CDR2 SVGIG (reference sequence). CDR3 DNA: TGTGCCTGGCAGGGGTCCTACGAGCAGTACTTC. Protein product: CAWQGSYEQYF.

The chain recombines TRBV29-1 with TRBJ2-1, with D possibly TRBD2 on 6 matching bases. The CDR3 is 15 amino acids. Germline-derived CDR1 and CDR2 are SQVTM and ANQGSEA. V gave up 4 bases and J gave up 9 bases, with 22 bases separating them. The CDR3 DNA sequence: TGCAGCGTTGCGGCACGGGGAGGCACTACGGGTGAGCAGTTCTTC. Encoded protein: CSVAARGGTTGEQFF.

This clone has a single count. The CDR3 is CASTVGGVSIYEQYF. The CDR3 DNA reads as TGTGCCAGCACTGTTGGAGGTGTGAGTATCTACGAGCAGTACTTC. The V call is TRBV28, the J call TRBJ2-7, with D perhaps TRBD2 (5 bases). CDR3 length: 15 residues. CDR1 and CDR2 from the germline V gene are MDHEN and SYDVKM. The V end was cut by 7 bases, the J end by 3 bases, with 19 bases between.

DNA of the CDR3: TGTGCCACCAGCAGAGATACGCGGACAGGTTCCTACAATGAGCAGTTCTTC. Residues: CATSRDTRTGSYNEQFF. The chain combines TRBV15 with TRBJ2-1; 7 nucleotides match TRBD1. The CDR3 is 17 amino acids. J lost 1 base, V lost 0 bases, and 6 bases had no gene match. Per the germline V gene, CDR1 is LNHNV and CDR2 is YYDKDF (reference sequence).

The CDR3: CASSLLLRTGGESPLHF. CDR3 DNA: TGTGCCAGCAGCCTCTTACTACGGACAGGGGGCGAATCACCCCTCCACTTT. The chain recombines TRBV4-2 with TRBJ1-6; 11 bases match TRBD1. The CDR3 covers 17 residues. The germline CDR1 and CDR2 sequences are LGHNA and YNFKEQ. V shed 4 bases, J shed 10 bases, and the junction held 12 bases outside the gene matches.

The CDR3 here is CASSLAKGQNYQETQYF. DNA of the CDR3: TGTGCCAGCAGCTTAGCGAAGGGACAAAACTACCAAGAGACCCAGTACTTC. The genes are TRBV7-2 and TRBJ2-5; D is perhaps TRBD1 (6 bases). The germline V and J ends were trimmed by 0 bases and 0 bases, with 14 bases remaining between them. The germline gives CDR1 SGHTA, CDR2 FQGNSA. The CDR3 is made up of 17 amino acids.

The chain couples TRBV5-1 to TRBJ1-1, with TRBD1 matching over 8 bases. CDR1 and CDR2 from the germline V gene are SGHRS and YFSETQ. The CDR3 covers 15 residues. The trim removed 1 base at V and 1 base at J, leaving 3 bases unmatched. CDR3 sequence (DNA): TGCGCCAGCAGCTTGACAGGGGGTGAGAACACTGAAGCTTTCTTT. It specifies CASSLTGGENTEAFF.

The gene calls are TRBV12-3 or TRBV12-4 and TRBJ2-1; 8 positions agree with TRBD1. The J segment lost 7 bases and the V segment lost 6 bases, leaving 2 bases of the junction unmatched. This CDR3 is built from 12 residues. CDR3 in amino acids: CASSRGPNEQFF. CDR3 bases: TGTGCCAGCAGCAGGGGGCCTAATGAGCAGTTCTTC.